One and the same sample provided the 4 T cell receptor beta chains below, sequenced in a study of blood T cell repertoires in COVID-19. Sequenced by immunoSEQ multiplex PCR; TCRdb stores in-frame clones only, minus some. This sample has 400,000 to 500,000 clones; roughly 90% occur once, and the top ten carry about 1.7%. The sample taken for sequencing was PBMCs or T cells enriched from blood (not recorded which). The receptors were sampled from a middle-aged woman who had recovered from COVID-19.

This clone was seen a few times. The rearrangement joins TRBV5-1 to TRBJ2-7; TRBD1 matches at 12 bases. CDR1 SGHRS and CDR2 YFSETQ come from the germline V gene. The V gene end was trimmed by 0 bases and the J gene end by 4 bases; junction bases not matched to a gene: 5. This CDR3 is 16 amino acids long. The CDR3 DNA reads as TGCGCCAGCAGCTTGGGAGGGACAGGGGGCGGTTACGAGCAGTACTTC. This sequence encodes CASSLGGTGGGYEQYF.

V gene TRBV18 combines with J gene TRBJ1-4; D not resolved. CDR1 is KGHSH and CDR2 is LQKENI in the germline V gene. The CDR3 has 15 amino acids. The germline V and J ends were trimmed by 0 bases and 4 bases, with 9 bases remaining between them. The CDR3 DNA reads as TGTGCCAGCTCACCACCGACTGGGTATAATGAAAAACTGTTTTTT. Encoded protein: CASSPPTGYNEKLFF.

The chain links TRBV5-6 to TRBJ1-2; D gene unclear. Germline CDR1 SGHDT, CDR2 YYEEEE. The length of the CDR3 is 14 residues. Trimming took 4 bases from V and 3 from J, leaving 13 bases between them. The CDR3, as DNA: TGTGCCAGCAGCACCACGGGTTTGGACTATGGCTACACCTTC. Amino acids: CASSTTGLDYGYTF. Using reference TRBV5-6 and TRBJ1-2 for the parts outside the CDR3, the full variable domain is DAGVTQSPTHLIKTRGQQVTLRCSPKSGHDTVSWYQQALGQGPQFIFQYYEEEERQRGNFPDRFSGHQFPNYSSELNVNALLLGDSALYLCASSTTGLDYGYTFGSGTRLTVV.

In the case of this clone: Other DNA sequences within the sample encode an identical CDR3. The chain is built from TRBV15 and TRBJ1-1; TRBD1 might be the D (5 bases). Per germline, CDR1 LNHNV and CDR2 YYDKDF (reference sequence). The CDR3 spans 14 residues. Trimming took 1 base from V and 5 from J, leaving 11 bases between them. This chain's CDR3 is CATSRGGRGTEAFF. CDR3 in DNA: TGTGCCACCAGCAGAGGAGGGAGGGGTACTGAAGCTTTCTTT.